This T cell receptor (beta chain) was profiled in a study of shared clonotypes between healthy human individuals. General study findings and limits: When naive CD4 clonotypes were compared across a few donors, about 4.8% were shared.

Assay runs were performed at deep level. Assay used: immunoSEQ multiplex PCR; TCRdb lists only in-frame clones, some missing. This table holds about 960,000 clones, about three quarters found once. The CDR3 spans 15 residues. The trim removed 7 bases at V and 2 bases at J, leaving 10 bases unmatched. Germline V CDR1 and CDR2: SGDLS, YYNGEE. Details on this clone: Its antigen is undetermined.

The V call is TRBV9, the J call TRBJ1-1; 8 nucleotides match TRBD1. Sequencing used memory CD4+ T cells sorted from blood. The sample's subset: CD45RA-negative fraction. This TCR derives from a man younger than 30 in good health. CDR3 sequence reads: CASASGQGPNTEAFF. In DNA, the CDR3 is TGTGCCAGCGCCTCAGGACAGGGCCCAAACACTGAAGCTTTCTTT.